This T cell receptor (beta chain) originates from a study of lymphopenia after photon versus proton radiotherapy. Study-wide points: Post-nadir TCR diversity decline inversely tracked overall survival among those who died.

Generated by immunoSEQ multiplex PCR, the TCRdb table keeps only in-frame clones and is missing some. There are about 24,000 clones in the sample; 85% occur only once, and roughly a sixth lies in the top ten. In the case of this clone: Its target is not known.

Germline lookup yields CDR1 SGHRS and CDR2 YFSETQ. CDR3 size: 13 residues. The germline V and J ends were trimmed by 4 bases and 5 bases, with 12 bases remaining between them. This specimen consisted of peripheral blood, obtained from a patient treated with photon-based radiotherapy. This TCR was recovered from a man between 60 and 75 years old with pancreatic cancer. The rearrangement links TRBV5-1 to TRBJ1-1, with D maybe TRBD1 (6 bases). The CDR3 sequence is CASSGQGRTEAFF. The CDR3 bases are TGCGCCAGCAGCGGCCAGGGGCGAACTGAAGCTTTCTTT.